The present T cell receptor beta chain was sequenced within a study of spatial heterogeneity in lung cancer. Study background: Alpha-chain detections were consistently fewer than beta-chain detections among the sequences. As counted in raw reads, each unique TCR and UMI combination appeared more than ten times on average.

As for time point: sample taken at primary tumor resection. Whole RNA came from tumor, nontumor lung or frozen PBMC and was sequenced without being sorted. This clonotype was detected many times. Trimming shortened V by 10 bases and J by 4 bases, and 17 bases separated the two germline ends. Germline-derived CDR1 and CDR2 are ENHRY and SYGVKD. This CDR3 spans 14 amino acids. Individually, TCR cDNA molecules were each labelled with a unique molecular identifier. From the 5' RACE reads, TCRdb called clonotypes with MiXCR, one entry per CDR3 protein. The sample consists of roughly 11,000 distinct CDR3 sequences, roughly 3.7% of them appearing once.

The sample in question was normal lung tissue next to the tumor, obtained at surgery. This clonotype was sampled from a male donor with early-stage non-small cell lung cancer. The chain uses TRBV10-3 and TRBJ1-5; D possibly corresponds to TRBD1 (5 bases). CDR3 coding DNA: TGTGCCACGGGTGTGTCAGGGAAGAATCAGCCCCAGCATTTT. It specifies CATGVSGKNQPQHF.